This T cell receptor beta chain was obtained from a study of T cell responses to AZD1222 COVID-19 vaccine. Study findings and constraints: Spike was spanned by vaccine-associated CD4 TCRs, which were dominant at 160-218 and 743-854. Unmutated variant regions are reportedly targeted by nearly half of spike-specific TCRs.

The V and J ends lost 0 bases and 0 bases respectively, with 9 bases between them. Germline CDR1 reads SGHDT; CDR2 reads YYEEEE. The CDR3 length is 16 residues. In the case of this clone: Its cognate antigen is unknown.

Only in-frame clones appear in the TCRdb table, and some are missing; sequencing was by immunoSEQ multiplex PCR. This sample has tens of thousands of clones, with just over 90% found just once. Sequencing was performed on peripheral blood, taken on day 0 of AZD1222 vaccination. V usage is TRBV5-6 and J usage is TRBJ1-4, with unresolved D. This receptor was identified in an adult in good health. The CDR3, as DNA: TGTGCCAGCAGCTTGGCGCCAACCGCAACTAATGAAAAACTGTTTTTT. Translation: CASSLAPTATNEKLFF.